The clone carrying this T cell receptor (beta chain) has a count of ten or more. Its antigen is not identified. This specimen comes from a study of T-cell reconstitution after alpha-beta-depleted transplantation in children. General study findings and limits: At the one-year point after transplant, T-cell counts and TCRbeta diversity were found to come mostly from T cells that had been newly produced. The high TCRbeta diversity at day 60 in some patients came from surviving recipient T cells and thymic progenitors. Approximately two months post-transplant, alpha-beta T cells reportedly originated from several hundred expanded graft clones.

The germline gives CDR1 MNHEY, CDR2 SVGEGT. The CDR3 covers 13 residues. Trimming took off 5 bases at V and 3 bases at J, with 10 bases between the two ends. The library targeted TCRbeta and was prepared with unique molecular identifiers. One entry per CDR3 protein, called by TCRdb with MiXCR from the PCR reads. The repertoire has just under 150,000 distinct CDR3 sequences, around 9% of them found once; the top ten carry approximately 18%. V gene TRBV6-2 or TRBV6-3 combines with J gene TRBJ2-5; weak D call: TRBD1 (5 bases). This clonotype was sampled from a female patient aged 2-9 years who had a stem cell transplant for congenital amegakaryocytic thrombocytopenia, so the T cells may come from the graft donor. Material: PBMCs, mostly from graft donor cells, obtained 180 days after TCRalphabeta/CD19-depleted stem cell transplant. The CDR3 reads CASSDRPKETQYF. CDR3 nucleotide sequence: TGTGCCAGCAGTGACAGACCGAAAGAGACCCAGTACTTC.